These 20 T cell receptor beta chains originate from one sample sequenced in a study of T cells after yellow fever vaccination. TCRdb re-derived calls from the 5' RACE reads in MiXCR, one entry per CDR3 protein. In the table there are about 320,000 distinct CDR3 sequences, roughly 10% of which are singletons. The sequencing here drew on CD4+ T cells sorted from PBMCs, taken 45 days after the yellow fever booster vaccination. These receptors were obtained from a young man who received the YFV17D yellow fever vaccine.

In its sample, this clonotype was seen a few times. This chain joins TRBV11-2 and TRBJ2-7; D ambiguous. Trimming removed 2 bases from V and 4 bases from J, with 24 bases in between. Looked up from germline, CDR1 is SGHAT and CDR2 is FQNNGV. This CDR3 region has 18 residues. The CDR3 is CASSLLIGRMELKYEQYF. DNA for the CDR3: TGTGCCAGCAGCTTATTAATAGGGCGTATGGAGTTAAAGTACGAGCAGTACTTC. Using reference TRBV11-2 and TRBJ2-7 for the parts outside the CDR3, the full variable domain is EAGVAQSPRYKIIEKRQSVAFWCNPISGHATLYWYQQILGQGPKLLIQFQNNGVVDDSQLPKDRFSAERLKGVDSTLKIQPAKLEDSAVYLCASSLLIGRMELKYEQYFGPGTRLTVT.

This clonotype was recorded a few times. The chain carries TRBV7-3 and TRBJ2-2; TRBD1 matches 10 bases. CDR1 is SGHTA and CDR2 is FQGTGA in the germline V gene. CDR3 size: 16 residues. V trimming: 5 bases; J trimming: 6 bases; junction bases outside the gene matches: 9. The CDR3 nucleotides read TGTGCCAGCAGCGCAGACAGGGGGCGAGGTTCCGGGGAGCTGTTTTTT. Its translation: CASSADRGRGSGELFF.

The chain links TRBV4-1 to TRBJ2-7; D perhaps matches TRBD2 (7 bases). V was pared by 0 bases and J by 6 bases, with 21 bases between. The germline CDR1 and CDR2 sequences are MGHRA and YSYEKL. CDR3 size: 17 residues. The CDR3 coding sequence is TGCGCCAGCAGCCAAGATTCTCACGGGGGGCCTCTTGGCGAGCAGTACTTC. Encoded protein: CASSQDSHGGPLGEQYF.

This clonotype was detected a few times. V and J are TRBV7-9 and TRBJ2-1; 9 nucleotides match TRBD1. Germline trimming cut 3 bases from V and 7 bases from J; bases unmatched to any gene: 7. Per germline, CDR1 SEHNR and CDR2 FQNEAQ (reference sequence). The CDR3 sequence is 15 residues long. The chain's CDR3 is CASSFGTGNPNEQFF. As DNA, the CDR3 is TGTGCCAGCAGCTTTGGGACAGGGAACCCGAATGAGCAGTTCTTC. The entire variable domain, with the rest obtained from reference TRBV7-9 and TRBJ2-1, is as follows: DTGVSQNPRHKITKRGQNVTFRCDPISEHNRLYWYRQTLGQGPEFLTYFQNEAQLEKSRLLSDRFSAERPKGSFSTLEIQRTEQGDSAMYLCASSFGTGNPNEQFFGPGTRLTVL.

There are many counts of this clonotype. The rearrangement links TRBV7-3 to TRBJ2-3; a weak D match, TRBD2 (5 bases). Trimming removed 1 base at V and 2 bases at J, with 16 bases between. Germline-derived CDR1 and CDR2 are SGHTA and FQGTGA. This CDR3 has 17 residues. CDR3 DNA sequence: TGTGCCAGCAGCTTAAGTATTTGGGGAGCTGCCACAGATACGCAGTATTTT. This encodes CASSLSIWGAATDTQYF.

The chain links TRBV18 to TRBJ1-6, with 7 bases that match TRBD1. This CDR3 spans 15 amino acids. V lost 4 bases to trimming and J lost 5 bases; unmatched junction nucleotides: 5. The V gene's germline CDR1 is KGHSH and CDR2 LQKENI. The CDR3 coding sequence is TGTGCCAGCTCACTCCGGGACAGCCATAATTCACCCCTCCACTTT. Protein: CASSLRDSHNSPLHF. Full variable domain (remainder filled in from reference TRBV18 and TRBJ1-6): NAGVMQNPRHLVRRRGQEARLRCSPMKGHSHVYWYRQLPEEGLKFMVYLQKENIIDESGMPKERFSAEFPKEGPSILRIQQVVRGDSAAYFCASSLRDSHNSPLHFGNGTRLTVT.

This clonotype was found a few times. The chain uses TRBV10-3 and TRBJ1-3, with D perhaps matching TRBD1 (6 bases). Trimming pared 2 bases from V and 0 bases from J, leaving 14 bases between. Germline V gene lookup returns CDR1 ENHRY and CDR2 SYGVKD. CDR3 length: 17 residues. The CDR3 spells CAISETDSLVSGNTIYF. The CDR3 DNA reads TGTGCCATCAGTGAGACGGACAGCTTGGTCTCTGGAAACACCATATATTTT.

The gene calls are TRBV2 and TRBJ2-3; D is unresolved. Germline CDR1 SNHLY, CDR2 FYNNEI. This CDR3 region has 15 residues. Trimming cost V 5 bases and J 3 bases, with 15 bases left between them. This CDR3 reads CASSSGPRRTDTQYF. CDR3 coding DNA: TGTGCCAGCAGTTCCGGACCCCGACGGACAGATACGCAGTATTTT. Full variable domain (missing parts from reference TRBV2 and TRBJ2-3): EPEVTQTPSHQVTQMGQEVILRCVPISNHLYFYWYRQILGQKVEFLVSFYNNEISEKSEIFDDQFSVERPDGSNFTLKIRSTKLEDSAMYFCASSSGPRRTDTQYFGPGTRLTVL.

The genes are TRBV20-1 and TRBJ2-2; 10 bases are a match to TRBD1. With 3 bases clipped from V and 0 bases from J, the junction kept 7 bases outside the gene matches. The CDR3 length is 17 residues. The germline CDR1 and CDR2 sequences are DFQATT and SNEGSKA (reference sequence). This chain's CDR3 is CSARFRDRGSNTGELFF. CDR3 nucleotide sequence: TGCAGTGCTAGGTTCCGGGACAGGGGTTCGAACACCGGGGAGCTGTTTTTT.

This clonotype was seen many times. This chain links TRBV6-1 with TRBJ2-7; 8 bases match TRBD1. The CDR3 consists of 14 residues. V shed 8 bases and J 2 bases; nucleotides not matched to a gene: 8. CDR1 is MNHNS, CDR2 SASEGT, per germline. The CDR3 here is CASLTTGATYEQYF. The CDR3 region has the DNA TGTGCCAGCTTGACGACAGGGGCTACCTACGAGCAGTACTTC.

V usage is TRBV29-1 and J usage is TRBJ2-1, with 10 nucleotides matching TRBD1. Trimming at V came to 0 bases and at J to 4 bases, leaving 3 bases not matched to a gene. CDR1 is SQVTM and CDR2 is ANQGSEA in the germline V gene. The CDR3 is 15 amino acids. The CDR3 reads CSVEDGQGGYNEQFF. Here the CDR3 DNA reads TGCAGCGTTGAAGATGGACAGGGGGGATACAATGAGCAGTTCTTC.

This clonotype was seen at least ten times. V usage is TRBV30 and J usage is TRBJ2-3; 15 bases map to TRBD2. The CDR3 loop spans 16 amino acids. Germline assignment: CDR1 GTSNPN and CDR2 SVGIG (reference sequence). Trimming at V came to 2 bases and at J to 6 bases, leaving 6 bases not matched to a gene. Here the CDR3 DNA reads TGTGCCTGGAGTCTGGGACTAGCGGGGGGATTGGATACGCAGTATTTT. As protein: CAWSLGLAGGLDTQYF.

The chain joins TRBV5-1 to TRBJ2-3, with D possibly matching TRBD1 (5 bases). V was shortened by 4 bases and J by 1 base, with 10 bases between the two germline ends. The germline V gene encodes CDR1 SGHRS and CDR2 YFSETQ. CDR3 length: 14 amino acids. CDR3 nucleotides: TGCGCCAGCAGCGGGGCCGGACGCACAGATACGCAGTATTTT. It translates to CASSGAGRTDTQYF.

This clonotype was detected many times. One end of the junction does not line up with germline, which may come from a read error. The chain is built from TRBV5-1 and TRBJ2-5; D is undetermined. The CDR3 extends over 13 amino acids. The V gene's germline CDR1 is SGHRS and CDR2 YFSETQ. The CDR3 here is CASSLGLQETQYF. CDR3 coding DNA: TGTGCCAGCAGCTTAGGGCTACAAGAGACCCAGTACTTC.

This clonotype was detected a few times. The DNA of the CDR3 is TGTGCCAGCAGCCAAGTAGCCGCAGGGTTCAGCTCTGGGGCCAACGTCCTGACTTTC. Translated, it gives CASSQVAAGFSSGANVLTF. V usage is TRBV4-2 and J usage is TRBJ2-6, with a tentative D call TRBD1 (5 bases). The germline V gene has CDR1 LGHNA and CDR2 YNFKEQ. V lost 1 base and J lost 0, with 16 bases in between. The length of the CDR3 is 19 residues.

This clonotype came up many times. The CDR3 bases are TGTGCCAGTAGTATTAGAGGAGTCACTGAAGCTTTCTTT. Translation gives CASSIRGVTEAFF. V is TRBV19 and J is TRBJ1-1; D is unresolved. V dropped 3 bases and J dropped 4 bases, with 9 bases sitting between them. This CDR3 comprises 13 residues. CDR1 LNHDA and CDR2 SQIVND come from the germline V gene (reference sequence).

This clonotype has at least ten counts. The CDR3 region has the DNA TGCGCCAGCAGCCAAGGCCTAGCGACGGCATTCGATACGCAGTATTTT. Its translation is CASSQGLATAFDTQYF. The chain links TRBV4-1 to TRBJ2-3; a possible D gene is TRBD2 (6 bases). Germline V gives CDR1 MGHRA, CDR2 YSYEKL. V lost 1 base and J lost 6, with 17 bases in between. This CDR3 is built from 16 residues.

The chain uses TRBV29-1 and TRBJ2-7; D possibly uses TRBD1 or TRBD2 (5 bases each). Deletions cut 5 bases from V and 3 bases from J, with 14 bases between. The CDR3 sequence is 13 residues long. Germline lookup yields CDR1 SQVTM and CDR2 ANQGSEA. CDR3 in amino acids: CSVREGRFYEQYF. Written as DNA, the CDR3 is TGCAGCGTTCGCGAGGGGCGGTTCTACGAGCAGTACTTC.

Only a few counts were recorded for this clonotype. The chain couples TRBV18 to TRBJ2-3; no clear D gene. V lost 0 bases and J lost 1, with 11 bases in between. The CDR3 loop spans 16 amino acids. Per germline, CDR1 KGHSH and CDR2 LQKENI. The CDR3 is CASSPPGPTRTDTQYF. DNA of the CDR3: TGTGCCAGCTCACCACCGGGTCCCACTCGCACAGATACGCAGTATTTT.

The rearrangement joins TRBV7-2 to TRBJ2-2; 9 nucleotides line up with TRBD1. The junction had 18 bases not matched to a gene; V was cut back by 5 bases and J by 8 bases. The CDR3 consists of 18 residues. Germline CDR1 SGHTA, CDR2 FQGNSA. CDR3 in DNA: TGTGCCAGCAGCCCAACGGTTCGGGACAGGGTGATGTCGGGGGAGCTGTTTTTT. Translated, it gives CASSPTVRDRVMSGELFF.